Listed below are T cell receptor beta chains from one sample, sequenced in a study of cytotoxic CD8 clonotypes in ibrutinib-treated CLL. Some clones are missing from TCRdb's copy, which holds only in-frame ones; the method was immunoSEQ multiplex PCR. The table includes 200,000 or so clones, nearly 80% detected once. The source material was PBMCs, sampled after 12 months of ibrutinib treatment. These receptors were collected from a human donor with chronic lymphocytic leukemia. CDR3s include the opening cysteine and the closing phenylalanine or tryptophan. Fields, in order: CDR3 length, D gene, clone size, V gene, J gene, CDR3 protein, CDR3 DNA. The D gene is left open where the match is weak. Some rows have no size entry. The others give once, few or many, or a class for an expanded clone.

15	TRBD2	.	TRBV2	TRBJ2-1	CATKALAGGNNEQFF	TGTGCCACAAAGGCCCTAGCGGGGGGAAACAATGAGCAGTTCTTC
13	.	.	TRBV30	TRBJ2-1	CAWALGRYNEQFF	TGTGCCTGGGCCCTGGGCAGATACAATGAGCAGTTCTTC
18	.	.	TRBV7-6	TRBJ2-7	CASSFLHLKSANTYEQYF	TGTGCCAGCAGCTTCTTGCATCTTAAGAGTGCAAACACCTACGAGCAGTACTTC
15	TRBD2	.	TRBV10-2	TRBJ2-2	CASSRTSGITGELFF	TGCGCCAGCAGCCGGACTAGCGGGATCACCGGGGAGCTGTTTTTT
15	TRBD2	.	TRBV2	TRBJ2-1	CASSPSSGGIGEQFF	TGTGCCAGCAGTCCCTCTAGCGGGGGAATCGGTGAGCAGTTCTTC
16	.	once	TRBV6-1	TRBJ1-3	CASSGRQRGSGNTIYF	TGTGCCAGCAGTGGACGACAGAGAGGCTCTGGAAACACCATATATTTT
14	.	.	TRBV7-9	TRBJ2-3	CASSLAPPPDTQYF	TGTGCCAGCAGCCTCGCTCCCCCGCCAGATACGCAGTATTTT
16	TRBD1	.	TRBV5-4	TRBJ2-2	CASSLGNRGITGELFF	TGTGCCAGCAGCTTGGGAAACAGGGGAATCACCGGGGAGCTGTTTTTT
17	TRBD2	.	TRBV10-2	TRBJ2-3	CASSEGSGTSGTDTQYF	TGCGCCAGCAGTGAGGGCTCCGGGACTAGCGGCACAGATACGCAGTATTTT
14	.	.	TRBV4-1	TRBJ2-5	CASSHPDTGETQYF	TGCGCCAGCAGCCATCCGGACACCGGAGAGACCCAGTACTTC
15	.	many	TRBV11-1	TRBJ1-4	CASSLDGEPSEKLFF	TGTGCCAGCAGCTTAGATGGGGAGCCGAGTGAAAAACTGTTTTTT
16	TRBD2	.	TRBV27	TRBJ2-3	CASSNRAGGGTDTQYF	TGTGCCAGCAGTAACCGGGCGGGGGGGGGCACAGATACGCAGTATTTT
14	.	.	TRBV4-1	TRBJ2-3	CASSLAESTDTQYF	TGCGCCAGCAGCTTGGCCGAAAGCACAGATACGCAGTATTTT
16	.	.	TRBV21-1	TRBJ1-5	CASSNSPGKGNQPQHF	TGTGCCAGCAGCAACTCACCCGGGAAGGGCAATCAGCCCCAGCATTTT